Each of the 15 T cell receptor beta chains below was sequenced from the same sample in a study of sequential checkpoint blockade in melanoma. Method: immunoSEQ multiplex PCR; TCRdb's copy keeps in-frame clones and lacks some. The data hold about 3,400 clones, with 20% to 25% observed a single time. Treatment described: randomized to nivolumab then ipilimumab (arm A) or the reverse (arm B). Sequenced material: tumor tissue (inferred from file names), taken from a patient given nivolumab and ipilimumab in sequence. These receptors all stem from a human donor with melanoma.

The chain employs TRBV30 and TRBJ2-5; 10 bases align to TRBD2. V trimming: 5 bases; J trimming: 3 bases; junction bases outside the gene matches: 3. This CDR3 region has 13 residues. The germline V gene has CDR1 GTSNPN and CDR2 SVGIG (reference sequence). This CDR3 is CAWGLAAKETQYF. DNA of the CDR3: TGTGCCTGGGGACTAGCGGCTAAAGAGACCCAGTACTTC.

This clone was counted a few times. This sequence joins TRBV6-8 and TRBJ1-1; 9 positions match TRBD1. Germline trimming cut 8 bases from V and 3 bases from J; bases unmatched to any gene: 1. Germline-derived CDR1 and CDR2 are MNHGY and SAAAGT. This CDR3 comprises 12 residues. DNA for the CDR3: TGTGCCAGCCGGACAGGGGACACTGAAGCTTTCTTT. As protein: CASRTGDTEAFF.

By proportion, this clone is medium-sized. The chain has TRBV11-3 and TRBJ1-5, with D possibly being TRBD1 (6 bases). The V end was cut by 3 bases, the J end by 4 bases, with 19 bases between. The length of the CDR3 is 17 residues. Germline assignment: CDR1 SGHNT and CDR2 YENEEA. The CDR3 region has the DNA TGTGCCAGCAGCTTGAGGGACAAGGACAGTCAAAATCAGCCCCAGCATTTT. This encodes CASSLRDKDSQNQPQHF.

By share of the sample, this clone is medium-sized (0.01 to 0.1%). The genes are TRBV30 and TRBJ2-1; 7 positions agree with TRBD2. Unmatched junction bases numbered 7, after V lost 3 bases and J lost 5 bases. CDR1 is GTSNPN and CDR2 is SVGIG in the germline V gene (reference sequence). This CDR3 comprises 14 residues. The CDR3 protein is CAWSPGLGDNEQFF. Here the CDR3 DNA reads TGTGCCTGGAGCCCCGGACTAGGGGACAATGAGCAGTTCTTC.

In its sample, this clone ranks as medium-sized. V usage is TRBV11-3 and J usage is TRBJ2-3; TRBD1 aligns across 8 bases. Unmatched junction bases numbered 2, after V lost 6 bases and J lost 0 bases. Germline V gene sequence: CDR1 SGHNT, CDR2 YENEEA. The CDR3 runs to 14 residues. CDR3 DNA sequence: TGTGCCAGCAGGGGGACAGGTAGCACAGATACGCAGTATTTT. Protein: CASRGTGSTDTQYF.

This clone has a count of ten or more. The V and J genes are TRBV4-1 and TRBJ2-5; 10 bases map to TRBD2. Germline V gives CDR1 MGHRA, CDR2 YSYEKL. J gave up 1 base and V 4 bases, and 12 bases lay outside the gene matches. The CDR3 has 18 residues. This CDR3 reads CASSPLLAGSITQETQYF. CDR3 DNA: TGCGCCAGCAGCCCTCTACTAGCGGGGTCCATCACCCAAGAGACCCAGTACTTC.

This chain links TRBV19 with TRBJ2-3; the D gene is possibly TRBD2 (6 bases). CDR3 length equals 15 residues. Per the germline V gene, CDR1 is LNHDA and CDR2 is SQIVND (reference sequence). The V gene lost 8 bases and the J gene lost 2 bases, with 17 bases spanning the gap. The CDR3 DNA sequence: TGTGCCAGTGGGGGAGGAGGGGCTTACACAGATACGCAGTATTTT. It yields the protein CASGGGGAYTDTQYF.

This clone is medium-sized by share. This rearrangement joins TRBV11-3 to TRBJ1-6; D not certain. CDR1 is SGHNT and CDR2 is YENEEA in the germline V gene. The CDR3 runs 14 residues. V was clipped by 2 bases and J by 5 bases, with 7 bases between them. CDR3 DNA sequence: TGTGCCAGCAGCTTAAGGGTAGATAATTCACCCCTCCACTTT. Protein product: CASSLRVDNSPLHF. Combining the CDR3 with reference TRBV11-3 and TRBJ1-6 gives the whole variable domain EAGVVQSPRYKIIEKKQPVAFWCNPISGHNTLYWYLQNLGQGPELLIRYENEEAVDDSQLPKDRFSAERLKGVDSTLKIQPAELGDSAVYLCASSLRVDNSPLHFGNGTRLTVT.

In this sample, this clone is medium-sized (0.01 to 0.1%). The chain joins TRBV11-3 to TRBJ2-6; no reliable D call. This CDR3 has 14 amino acids. Germline values: CDR1 SGHNT, CDR2 YENEEA. Deletions cut 5 bases from V and 3 bases from J, with 8 bases between. The CDR3 is CASSRMLGANVLTF. In DNA, the CDR3 is TGTGCCAGCAGCCGCATGCTTGGGGCCAACGTCCTGACTTTC. The full variable domain, with the rest looked up from reference TRBV11-3 and TRBJ2-6, is EAGVVQSPRYKIIEKKQPVAFWCNPISGHNTLYWYLQNLGQGPELLIRYENEEAVDDSQLPKDRFSAERLKGVDSTLKIQPAELGDSAVYLCASSRMLGANVLTFGAGSRLTVL.

V and J are TRBV9 and TRBJ2-5, with 10 bases aligning to TRBD2. V trimming: 3 bases; J trimming: 4 bases; junction bases outside the gene matches: 3. The CDR3 is made up of 14 amino acids. CDR1 is SGDLS and CDR2 is YYNGEE in the germline V gene. Here the CDR3 reads CASSATSGLETQYF. CDR3 sequence (DNA): TGTGCCAGCAGCGCGACTAGCGGGTTAGAGACCCAGTACTTC.

This clone is medium-sized. This chain connects TRBV11-3 to TRBJ2-7; a weak D match, TRBD2 (6 bases). Per the germline V gene, CDR1 is SGHNT and CDR2 is YENEEA. The length of the CDR3 is 14 residues. Trimming stripped 6 bases from V and 3 bases from J, with 15 bases between. As DNA, the CDR3 is TGTGCCAGCAGGATCGGGGGACTCTTCTACGAGCAGTACTTC. It translates to CASRIGGLFYEQYF.

This clone was picked up a small number of times. The rearrangement joins TRBV6-8 to TRBJ1-1; 9 bases match TRBD1. The length of the CDR3 is 14 residues. Looked up from germline, CDR1 is MNHGY and CDR2 is SAAAGT. J was trimmed by 3 bases and V by 10 bases; bases with no gene match: 9. The CDR3 region is CAIRDGQGYTEAFF. CDR3 coding DNA: TGTGCCATCAGGGACGGACAGGGGTACACTGAAGCTTTCTTT.

By frequency in the sample, this clone is medium-sized. CDR3: CASRNGREGEQYF. The DNA of the CDR3 is TGTGCCAGCAGGAACGGCAGGGAAGGCGAGCAGTACTTC. The J gene is TRBJ2-7, the V gene TRBV6-8, with D maybe TRBD1 (5 bases). Per the germline V gene, CDR1 is MNHGY and CDR2 is SAAAGT. V was trimmed by 6 bases and J by 6 bases, leaving 15 bases between them. There are 13 residues in the CDR3.

This clone was observed a few times. The V call is TRBV9, the J call TRBJ1-5; D is unresolved. The germline V and J ends were trimmed by 5 bases and 5 bases, with 14 bases remaining between them. The CDR3 is 14 residues long. Germline V gene sequence: CDR1 SGDLS, CDR2 YYNGEE. CDR3: CASSGQNRDQPQHF. The CDR3, as DNA: TGTGCCAGCAGTGGGCAAAATAGGGATCAGCCCCAGCATTTT. The full variable domain, completed using reference TRBV9 and TRBJ1-5, is DSGVTQTPKHLITATGQRVTLRCSPRSGDLSVYWYQQSLDQGLQFLIQYYNGEERAKGNILERFSAQQFPDLHSELNLSSLELGDSALYFCASSGQNRDQPQHFGDGTRLSIL.

In its sample, this clone was seen a few times. The junction shows a germline mismatch at one end, possibly a read error. This sequence joins TRBV6-8 and TRBJ2-5; TRBD1 matches 10 bases. This CDR3 region has 15 residues. Germline loops: CDR1 MNHGY, CDR2 SAAAGT. The CDR3 coding sequence is TGTGCCATCAGTACCGGGACAGGGGACGGAGAGACCCAGTACTTC. Translated, it gives CAISTGTGDGETQYF.